The sequence of this T cell receptor (beta chain) was determined in a study of shared clonotypes between healthy human individuals (dated by TCRdb to about 2020). At the level of the whole study: The cohort included three men and a couple of women between 18 and 49 years of age. Blood TCR repertoires of about 5 healthy adults were deeply sequenced to estimate repertoire size and the extent of clonotype sharing between individuals. Per donor, three plates each were used for CD4 naive and CD4 memory, two for CD8 naive, and one for CD8 memory. Leukapheresis yielded between about 0.8 and 8.9 billion PBMCs per donor. Libraries were prepared and TCR repertoires were sequenced by different laboratories using diverse techniques, in order to increase sequencing depth and limit assay-specific biases. General study outcomes and caveats: Compared with non-shared clonotypes, the clonotypes found in all four sorted-subset donors had higher generation probabilities. Sampling was restricted to blood, and TCR repertoires in tissues likely differ from the TCR repertoires found in blood. Pairwise subsampling led to the expectation that sequencing depth would affect the degree of clonotype sharing among donors. Naive subsets generally had larger estimated clonotype richness than memory subsets. Incomplete sequencing was indicated by rarefaction of sorted-subset datasets, despite the large sequencing depth. Around 5% of naive CD4, 3% to 3.5% of naive CD8, 2% to 2.5% of memory CD4, and approximately 0.4% of memory CD8 clonotypes were shared across several donors. Because the study included a small number of donors, the genetic and exposure-history diversity represented was limited.

The donors were healthy, HIV-negative adults who had no recently reported acute infections or vaccinations. Only Caucasian adults living in Nashville, Tennessee, USA were represented among the donors. CD4+ T cells were enriched by magnetic negative selection, after which naive cells were positively selected on CD45RA and the negative fraction was taken as the memory subset. Blood was obtained by leukapheresis, after which PBMCs were separated by Ficoll-Histopaque density gradient centrifugation and cryopreserved in liquid nitrogen vapor phase. Purity and quantity of every magnetically sorted T cell population were checked by analytical flow cytometry. Genomic DNA was isolated from every sorted fraction and measured by UV absorbance on a Nanodrop 2000c. Including cysteine and phenylalanine, the CDR3 has 17 amino acids. Only the CDR3 DNA stays, 51 bases, in frame from base 1. For this chain, trimming is 5 bases at the V end and 0 bases at the J end, and the number of junction bases without a gene match is 8. Taken from the germline V gene, the CDR1 and CDR2 loops are SGHRS and YFSETQ.

In regard to this clone: Its antigen target is currently unknown. The sample holds no much larger clone one base away, and base qualities are not on file.

Using the deep immunoSEQ assay, TCR CDR3 regions were amplified from genomic DNA by multiplex PCR. Genomic DNA extracted from each cell subset was distributed evenly over all wells of several immunoSEQ 96-well plates, and each plate served as one replicate. Each replicate PCR for sorted subsets received around 200 ng genomic DNA, equal to roughly 30,000 T cell genomes. Purified libraries were measured with a Qubit 3.0 fluorometer, size-checked on a Bioanalyzer 2100, and measured again with the KAPA Library Quantification kit. A separate single-read 150-cycle Illumina NextSeq 550 flow cell was used to sequence each immunoSEQ 96-well plate. In the source study's methods: Because the immunoSEQ output held only junctional sequences and lacked quality scores, the filtering could not match the filtering applied to full-length reads. To assign V/J genes and CDR3, sequences were annotated against IMGT germline references using PyIR, a Python wrapper for IgBLAST v1.9. Reads were filtered out if the reads had weak V/J assignments (E-value above 1e-6), no CDR3, stop codons, out-of-frame junctions, or ambiguous translated residues. A V3J clonotype was defined by an identical inferred V gene, J gene, and CDR3 amino acid sequence. Percentage overlap between repertoires was calculated by dividing the number of shared unique clonotypes by the size of the smaller repertoire. RTK rarefaction, the Chao1 estimator, and Recon v2.1 estimates of unobserved clonotypes were used to assess repertoire richness. Generation probabilities for all TCRbeta clonotypes obtained by the gDNA method from several donors were computed using OLGA. TCRdb carries this immuneACCESS record with in-frame sequences only. Its versions omit some clonotypes, under half of them owing to an unresolved V gene in the studies checked, with the rest unexplained. V and J calls plus clone size are reproduced from that table; the DNA served to infer D and trimming. The sample table contains about 2.3 million clones; only one count was recorded for more than 80% of them. 0.39% of the sample is in the top ten clones.

The TCR comes from a man aged 18 to 30 in good health. Some clones in this sample may be carry-over from other donors' samples. The sequenced sample consisted of naive CD4+ T cells from PBMCs. The cell subset or site label on this specimen signifies: CD45RA+ positively selected. The V gene is TRBV5-1 and the J gene is TRBJ2-1, with TRBD2 identical over 10 junction bases. The CDR3: CASSSMPSGSSYNEQFF. The sequenced DNA is TGCGCCAGCAGTAGCATGCCTAGCGGGAGCTCCTACAATGAGCAGTTCTTC.